These T cell receptor beta chains were read from a single sample in a study of T cell responses to AZD1222 COVID-19 vaccine. TCRdb keeps only in-frame clones here, not all; method: immunoSEQ multiplex PCR. Among about 100,000 clones listed, about 86% were seen once. Sequencing was performed on peripheral blood, taken on day 0 of AZD1222 vaccination. These receptors were obtained from an adult in good health. Both conserved end residues are part of each CDR3. Fields, in order: CDR3 protein, CDR3 DNA, V gene, D gene, J gene, clone size. D genes are given only for firm matches. Clone size, where shown, is once, few, many, or a class for clones that have expanded.

CAWTVRNTEAFF	TGTGCCTGGACAGTAAGGAACACTGAAGCTTTCTTT	TRBV30	NA	TRBJ1-1	NA
CASSRRYEGGTGELFF	TGTGCCAGCTCACGACGCTACGAGGGAGGCACCGGGGAGCTGTTTTTT	TRBV18	NA	TRBJ2-2	NA
CASSLTGGVPTDTQYF	TGCGCCAGCAGCTTGACCGGGGGGGTACCCACAGATACGCAGTATTTT	TRBV5-1	TRBD2	TRBJ2-3	NA
CATSSRRNTEAFF	TGTGCCACCAGTTCTCGACGGAACACTGAAGCTTTCTTT	TRBV24-1	NA	TRBJ1-1	NA
CASSLEDGGNQPQHF	TGTGCCAGCAGCTTAGAGGACGGGGGCAATCAGCCCCAGCATTTT	TRBV7-9	NA	TRBJ1-5	NA
CASSLGDRRTYEQYF	TGTGCCAGCAGCTTAGGGGACAGGCGGACCTACGAGCAGTACTTC	TRBV11-1	TRBD1	TRBJ2-7	NA
CASIKDRLNTEAFF	TGTGCCAGCATAAAGGACCGTCTAAACACTGAAGCTTTCTTT	TRBV6-4	NA	TRBJ1-1	NA
CASSRGQGASYEQYF	TGTGCCAGCAGCCGTGGACAGGGGGCCTCCTACGAGCAGTACTTC	TRBV5-4	TRBD1	TRBJ2-7	NA
CASSLGNSPLHF	TGTGCCAGCAGCTTAGGGAATTCACCCCTCCACTTT	TRBV12-3/TRBV12-4	NA	TRBJ1-6	few
CASSLVAGGSYNEQFF	TGCGCCAGCAGCTTGGTAGCGGGGGGCTCCTACAATGAGCAGTTCTTC	TRBV5-1	TRBD2	TRBJ2-1	NA
CSASIAYEQYF	TGCAGTGCTAGCATCGCCTACGAGCAGTACTTC	TRBV20-1	NA	TRBJ2-7	NA
CASSLIPGGTQYF	TGTGCCAGTAGTTTAATCCCCGGGGGGACCCAGTACTTC	TRBV19	NA	TRBJ2-5	NA
CASSQGALTDTQYF	TGTGCCAGCAGCCAAGGCGCGCTTACAGATACGCAGTATTTT	TRBV3-1/TRBV3-2	NA	TRBJ2-3	NA
CASSLAGAGETQYF	TGTGCCAGCAGCTTAGCCGGGGCCGGGGAGACCCAGTACTTC	TRBV7-8	NA	TRBJ2-5	NA
CASSSDRAVENTEAFF	TGTGCCAGCAGTTCGGACAGGGCCGTGGAGAACACTGAAGCTTTCTTT	TRBV6-5	TRBD1	TRBJ1-1	NA